This passage covers 14 T cell receptor beta chains from one sample sequenced in a study of siplizumab effects on memory and regulatory T cells. Sequencing was performed with immunoSEQ multiplex PCR; in TCRdb, only in-frame clones are kept and a portion is missing. The sample contains roughly 120,000 clones, 92% of which appear only once. The sequenced material came from Tregs sorted from blood. The origin of the receptors is a human donor in good health.

The chain is built from TRBV7-9 and TRBJ2-4; D perhaps matches TRBD1 (6 bases). This CDR3 spans 16 amino acids. V was cut by 5 bases and J by 9 bases, with 23 bases left in between. Per the germline V gene, CDR1 is SEHNR and CDR2 is FQNEAQ (reference sequence). Written as DNA, the CDR3 is TGTGCCAGCAGCCCCTCAGGGGCCCTTCATGCGGGCATTCAGTACTTC. This encodes CASSPSGALHAGIQYF.

CDR3 loop: CASSQDIRWETQYF. The CDR3 region has the DNA TGTGCCAGCAGCCAAGATATCCGGTGGGAGACCCAGTACTTC. The chain is built from TRBV4-2 and TRBJ2-5; D is undetermined. CDR3 size: 14 residues. Germline V CDR1 and CDR2: LGHNA, YNFKEQ. The V gene lost 0 bases and the J gene lost 5 bases, with 10 bases spanning the gap.

The chain uses TRBV7-9 and TRBJ2-3, with TRBD2 identical over 8 bases. Per the germline V gene, CDR1 is SEHNR and CDR2 is FQNEAQ (reference sequence). The CDR3 covers 15 residues. With 5 bases clipped from V and 4 bases from J, the junction kept 8 bases outside the gene matches. This CDR3 is CASSPIGLAPDTQYF. CDR3 DNA sequence: TGTGCCAGCAGCCCTATTGGACTAGCCCCAGATACGCAGTATTTT.

This clone was detected only a few times. The chain uses TRBV14 and TRBJ2-1; 8 bases match TRBD2. V lost 4 bases, J lost 6 bases, and 8 bases stayed unmatched. The CDR3 contains 15 residues. Germline V CDR1 and CDR2: SGHDN, FVKESK. As DNA, the CDR3 is TGTGCCAGCAGCCCCGGACTAGCAGGGCTCAATGAGCAGTTCTTC. Translated, it gives CASSPGLAGLNEQFF.

V and J are TRBV29-1 and TRBJ2-5; D uncertain. The V and J ends lost 7 bases and 13 bases respectively, with 22 bases between them. Germline lookup yields CDR1 SQVTM and CDR2 ANQGSEA. This CDR3 is built from 12 residues. CDR3 in amino acids: CSARTNARVWYF. DNA of the CDR3: TGCAGCGCAAGGACCAATGCAAGAGTATGGTACTTC.

J is TRBJ1-4 and V is TRBV6-5, with a tentative D call TRBD1 (5 bases). The CDR3 runs to 15 residues. CDR1 is MNHEY, CDR2 SVGAGI, per germline. With 0 bases removed from V and 10 bases from J, the gap between germline ends came to 15 bases. The chain's CDR3 is CASSYSSWGGGKLFF. The CDR3 region has the DNA TGTGCCAGCAGTTACTCGTCCTGGGGGGGAGGAAAACTGTTTTTT.

In DNA, the CDR3 is TGTGCCAGCTCACAGGATTACGTTGCTCATGGCTACACCTTC. Translation gives CASSQDYVAHGYTF. The chain has TRBV25-1 and TRBJ1-2, with D possibly matching TRBD1 (5 bases). V was trimmed by 8 bases and J by 6 bases, leaving 19 bases between them. CDR3 size: 14 residues. Germline V gene lookup returns CDR1 MGHDK and CDR2 SYGVNS.

CDR3 protein: CATGGGPISKFF. CDR3 DNA sequence: TGTGCCACGGGCGGGGGCCCCATAAGCAAGTTCTTC. The chain employs TRBV10-3 and TRBJ2-1; a weak D match, TRBD2 (7 bases). Germline CDR1 reads ENHRY; CDR2 reads SYGVKD. The ends were cut back, 10 bases at V and 14 bases at J, with 21 bases in the middle. The CDR3 is made up of 12 amino acids.

The genes are TRBV6-5 and TRBJ1-6; D remains ambiguous. Between the trimmed V and J ends, which lost 3 bases and 7 bases, there was a span of 10 bases. This CDR3 is 14 amino acids long. Germline V lookup: CDR1 MNHEY, CDR2 SVGAGI. This chain's CDR3 is CASSYEPRNSPLHF. The CDR3 coding sequence is TGTGCCAGCAGTTATGAGCCGAGGAATTCACCCCTCCACTTT.

V and J are TRBV6-5 and TRBJ1-1; D ambiguous. Germline V gene sequence: CDR1 MNHEY, CDR2 SVGAGI. V was trimmed by 6 bases and J by 3 bases, leaving 5 bases between them. CDR3 size: 11 residues. As DNA, the CDR3 is TGTGCCAGCAGGAGACACACTGAAGCTTTCTTT. Amino acid sequence: CASRRHTEAFF.

The V call is TRBV18, the J call TRBJ2-7; 10 nucleotides align to TRBD2. Germline CDR1 is KGHSH and CDR2 is LQKENI. V lost 1 base, J lost 3 bases, and 6 bases stayed unmatched. The CDR3 runs 16 residues. The CDR3: CASSPHSGGAGYEQYF. CDR3 nucleotide sequence: TGTGCCAGCTCACCACACAGCGGGGGGGCTGGCTACGAGCAGTACTTC.

In this sample, this clone turned up a few times. This rearrangement joins TRBV19 to TRBJ1-5; TRBD1 matches 7 bases. The CDR3 has 14 amino acids. Germline V gene data show CDR1 as LNHDA and CDR2 as SQIVND (reference sequence). Unmatched junction bases numbered 6, after V lost 9 bases and J lost 1 base. Here the CDR3 DNA reads TGTGCCAGCCAAGGGGACAGAAGCAATCAGCCCCAGCATTTT. This encodes CASQGDRSNQPQHF.

The rearrangement uses TRBV29-1 and TRBJ2-7; D is possibly TRBD2 (6 bases). This CDR3 is built from 11 residues. V was clipped by 5 bases and J by 5 bases, with 10 bases between them. Germline V gives CDR1 SQVTM, CDR2 ANQGSEA. CDR3 sequence: CSVSSVNEQYF. CDR3 DNA: TGCAGCGTTTCTAGCGTCAACGAGCAGTACTTC.

This clone showed up just a few times. This chain uses TRBV11-2 with TRBJ2-7, with 7 nucleotides matching TRBD1. This CDR3 region has 16 residues. J lost 4 bases, V lost 3 bases, and 12 bases had no gene match. The V gene's germline CDR1 is SGHAT and CDR2 FQNNGV. The CDR3 region has the DNA TGTGCCAGCAGCTTCGGGACAGCGCTTTTGGGGTACGAGCAGTACTTC. Translating it yields CASSFGTALLGYEQYF. The full variable domain, with the rest looked up from reference TRBV11-2 and TRBJ2-7, is EAGVAQSPRYKIIEKRQSVAFWCNPISGHATLYWYQQILGQGPKLLIQFQNNGVVDDSQLPKDRFSAERLKGVDSTLKIQPAKLEDSAVYLCASSFGTALLGYEQYFGPGTRLTVT.